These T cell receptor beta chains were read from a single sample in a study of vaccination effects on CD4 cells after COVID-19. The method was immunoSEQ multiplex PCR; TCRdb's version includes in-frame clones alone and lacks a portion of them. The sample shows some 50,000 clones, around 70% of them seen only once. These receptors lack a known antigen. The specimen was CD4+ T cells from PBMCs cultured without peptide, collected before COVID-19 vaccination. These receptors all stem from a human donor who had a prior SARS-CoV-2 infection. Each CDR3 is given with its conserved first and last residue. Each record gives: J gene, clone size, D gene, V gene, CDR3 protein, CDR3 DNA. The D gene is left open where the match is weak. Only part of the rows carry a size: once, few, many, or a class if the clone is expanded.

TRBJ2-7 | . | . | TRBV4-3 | CASSQERGPSKPYEQYF | TGCGCCAGCAGCCAAGAAAGAGGGCCCAGTAAGCCCTACGAGCAGTACTTC
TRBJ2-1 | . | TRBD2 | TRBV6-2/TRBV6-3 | CASSPVAGEINEQFF | TGTGCCAGCAGCCCAGTTGCGGGAGAGATCAATGAGCAGTTCTTC
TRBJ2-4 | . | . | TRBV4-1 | CASSQPTSPSAKNIQYF | TGCGCCAGCAGCCAACCTACTAGTCCGTCAGCCAAAAACATTCAGTACTTC
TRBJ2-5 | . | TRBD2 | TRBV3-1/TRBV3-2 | CASSPGGAEETQYF | TGTGCCAGCAGCCCCGGGGGGGCCGAGGAGACCCAGTACTTC
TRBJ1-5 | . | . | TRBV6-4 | CASSEQINQPQHF | TGTGCCAGCAGTGAACAGATCAATCAGCCCCAGCATTTT
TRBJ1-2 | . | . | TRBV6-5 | CASRPTGIYGYTF | TGTGCCAGCAGACCGACAGGAATCTATGGCTACACCTTC
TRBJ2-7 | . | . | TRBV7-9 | CASSLGLTGASYEQYF | TGTGCCAGCAGCCTAGGCCTAACGGGGGCTTCCTACGAGCAGTACTTC
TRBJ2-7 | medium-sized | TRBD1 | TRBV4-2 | CASSQGPGQSTWEQYF | TGTGCCAGCAGCCAAGGCCCGGGACAGAGTACGTGGGAGCAGTACTTC
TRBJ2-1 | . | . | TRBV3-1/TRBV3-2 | CASSQAVLAHEQFF | TGTGCCAGCAGCCAGGCTGTACTAGCTCATGAGCAGTTCTTC
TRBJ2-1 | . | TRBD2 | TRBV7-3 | CASSPQRGEQFF | TGTGCCAGCAGCCCACAGCGGGGCGAGCAGTTCTTC
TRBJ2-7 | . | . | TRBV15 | CATSRDTGRTKEQYF | TGTGCCACCAGCAGAGATACCGGGAGAACAAAAGAGCAGTACTTC
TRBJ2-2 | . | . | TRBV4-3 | CASSQVLSNTGELFF | TGCGCCAGCAGCCAAGTTTTATCGAACACCGGGGAGCTGTTTTTT
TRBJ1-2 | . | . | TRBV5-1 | CASSSSQDLSGYTF | TGCGCCAGCAGCTCATCCCAGGACTTGTCCGGCTACACCTTC
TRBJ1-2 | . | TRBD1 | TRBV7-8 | CASSPKTGFGGYTF | TGTGCCAGCAGTCCTAAGACAGGGTTCGGGGGCTACACCTTC
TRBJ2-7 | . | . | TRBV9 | CASSPSGDRIYEQYF | TGTGCCAGCAGCCCCAGCGGGGACAGGATCTACGAGCAGTACTTC
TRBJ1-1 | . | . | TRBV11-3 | CASSLTRVNTEAFF | TGTGCCAGCAGCCTAACGAGGGTGAACACTGAAGCTTTCTTT
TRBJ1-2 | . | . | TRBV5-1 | CASSPRPDRNYGYTF | TGCGCCAGCAGCCCTCGTCCGGACAGAAACTATGGCTACACCTTC
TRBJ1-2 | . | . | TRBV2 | CASSHGQLGYTF | TGTGCCAGCAGCCACGGACAGCTCGGCTACACCTTC
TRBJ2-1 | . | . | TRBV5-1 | CASSFADLSYNEQFF | TGCGCCAGCTCCTTCGCGGACCTCTCCTACAATGAGCAGTTCTTC
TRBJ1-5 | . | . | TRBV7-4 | CASSLRGASSNQPQHF | TGTGCCAGCAGCTTGAGGGGGGCGAGTAGCAATCAGCCCCAGCATTTT
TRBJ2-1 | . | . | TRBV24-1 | CATGRAGGGPGEQFF | TGTGCCACCGGACGAGCAGGAGGGGGGCCTGGGGAGCAGTTCTTC
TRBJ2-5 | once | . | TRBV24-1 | CATSEPTARSGDEETQYF | TGTGCCACCAGTGAACCTACCGCTCGGAGCGGAGACGAAGAGACCCAGTACTTC
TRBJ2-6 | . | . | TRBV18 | CASMASGANVLTF | TGTGCCAGCATGGCCTCTGGGGCCAACGTCCTGACTTTC
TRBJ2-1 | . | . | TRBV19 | CASTSLGTYNEQFF | TGTGCCAGTACCTCCCTAGGGACTTACAATGAGCAGTTCTTC
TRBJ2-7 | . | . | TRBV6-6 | CASSYPGSSYEQYF | TGTGCCAGCAGTTACCCGGGGAGCTCCTACGAGCAGTACTTC
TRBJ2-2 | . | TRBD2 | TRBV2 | CASGGDTGELFF | TGTGCCAGCGGGGGGGACACCGGGGAGCTGTTTTTT
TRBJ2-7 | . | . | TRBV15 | CATSRDRTDAYEQYF | TGTGCCACCAGCAGAGATCGGACAGATGCTTACGAGCAGTACTTC
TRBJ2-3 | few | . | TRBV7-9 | CASSSEGHFDTQYF | TGTGCCAGCAGCTCGGAGGGCCACTTTGATACGCAGTATTTT
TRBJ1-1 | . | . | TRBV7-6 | CASSLAAGAAGTEAFF | TGTGCCAGCAGCTTAGCAGCAGGGGCGGCGGGAACTGAAGCTTTCTTT
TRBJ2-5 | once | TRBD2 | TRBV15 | CATSRESSGETQYF | TGTGCCACCAGCAGAGAGTCTAGCGGGGAGACCCAGTACTTC
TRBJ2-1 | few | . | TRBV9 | CASSVGLSSYNEQFF | TGTGCCAGCAGCGTAGGGCTTTCCTCCTACAATGAGCAGTTCTTC
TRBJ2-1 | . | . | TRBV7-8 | CASSVPDTVDEQFF | TGTGCCAGCAGCGTACCGGACACCGTCGATGAGCAGTTCTTC
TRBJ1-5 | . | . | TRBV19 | CASSSPRGSNQPQHF | TGTGCCAGTAGTAGCCCCCGGGGAAGCAATCAGCCCCAGCATTTT
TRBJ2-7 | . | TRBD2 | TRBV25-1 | CASSGTSGPYEQYF | TGTGCCAGCAGCGGGACTAGCGGACCGTACGAGCAGTACTTC
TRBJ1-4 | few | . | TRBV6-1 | CASSEGQTNEKLFF | TGTGCCAGCAGTGAGGGGCAGACGAATGAAAAACTGTTTTTT
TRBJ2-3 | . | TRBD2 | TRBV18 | CASSPEIAGGTDTQYF | TGTGCCAGCTCACCCGAAATAGCGGGGGGCACAGATACGCAGTATTTT
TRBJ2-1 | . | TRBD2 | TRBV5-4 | CASSSTSGSQHEQFF | TGTGCCAGCAGCTCGACTAGCGGGAGCCAACATGAGCAGTTCTTC
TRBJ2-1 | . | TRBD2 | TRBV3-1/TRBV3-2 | CASSQAGGSYNEQFF | TGTGCCAGCAGCCAAGCGGGGGGGTCCTACAATGAGCAGTTCTTC
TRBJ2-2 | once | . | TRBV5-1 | CASSLSVNTGELFF | TGCGCCAGCAGCTTGTCTGTGAACACCGGGGAGCTGTTTTTT
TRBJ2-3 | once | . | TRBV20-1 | CSARHTDTQYF | TGCAGTGCGAGACACACAGATACGCAGTATTTT
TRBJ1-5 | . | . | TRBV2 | CASKGDGNQPQHF | TGTGCCAGCAAGGGGGACGGCAATCAGCCCCAGCATTTT
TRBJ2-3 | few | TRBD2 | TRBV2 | CASSELGLAGDTQYF | TGTGCCAGCAGTGAGTTGGGACTAGCGGGAGATACGCAGTATTTT
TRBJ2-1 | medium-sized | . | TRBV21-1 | CASSNLRQGYNEQFF | TGTGCCAGCAGCAATTTGAGACAGGGGTACAATGAGCAGTTCTTC